The rows below give T cell receptor beta chains drawn from one sample of a study of blood T cell repertoires in COVID-19. The assay was immunoSEQ multiplex PCR, and TCRdb's table has in-frame clones only and misses some. The sample has around 150,000 clones; roughly 90% are singletons. Sequences were obtained from peripheral blood. These receptors came from a woman aged 60 to 75 with active or convalescent COVID-19. The CDR3 runs from the conserved cysteine through the conserved F or W. A D gene is named only where the DNA matches it firmly. Clone size is not always given. Where it is, it says once, few, many or a class for expanded clones.

D gene: NA; clone size: once; J gene: TRBJ2-5; V gene: TRBV18; CDR3 protein: CASSPYDRVQETQYF; CDR3 DNA: TGTGCCAGCTCACCGTATGACCGGGTCCAAGAGACCCAGTACTTC
D gene: NA; clone size: NA; J gene: TRBJ2-2; V gene: TRBV11-3; CDR3 protein: CASSFPRTGELFF; CDR3 DNA: TGTGCCAGCAGCTTCCCCCGCACCGGGGAGCTGTTTTTT
D gene: TRBD2; clone size: NA; J gene: TRBJ2-5; V gene: TRBV4-3; CDR3 protein: CASSQDVGSVAGIQETQYF; CDR3 DNA: TGCGCCAGCAGCCAAGATGTGGGCTCGGTAGCGGGGATCCAAGAGACCCAGTACTTC
D gene: NA; clone size: NA; J gene: TRBJ1-6; V gene: TRBV27; CDR3 protein: CASSSLADYNSPLHF; CDR3 DNA: TGTGCCAGCAGTTCCCTCGCGGATTATAATTCACCCCTCCACTTT
D gene: NA; clone size: NA; J gene: TRBJ2-1; V gene: TRBV5-1; CDR3 protein: CASSLTEVNEQFF; CDR3 DNA: TGCGCCAGCAGCTTGACAGAAGTGAATGAGCAGTTCTTC
D gene: NA; clone size: NA; J gene: TRBJ1-2; V gene: TRBV6-5; CDR3 protein: CASSYGPGDYNYGYTF; CDR3 DNA: TGTGCCAGCAGTTACGGTCCAGGGGACTATAACTATGGCTACACCTTC
D gene: TRBD1; clone size: few; J gene: TRBJ1-5; V gene: TRBV7-8; CDR3 protein: CASSSERYRGRQPQHF; CDR3 DNA: TGTGCCAGCAGCTCGGAGAGGTACAGGGGGCGTCAGCCCCAGCATTTT
D gene: TRBD2; clone size: NA; J gene: TRBJ2-2; V gene: TRBV9; CDR3 protein: CASSFYRTSGNTGELFF; CDR3 DNA: TGTGCCAGCAGCTTCTACCGGACTAGCGGGAACACCGGGGAGCTGTTTTTT
D gene: NA; clone size: NA; J gene: TRBJ1-4; V gene: TRBV5-6; CDR3 protein: CASSKRGYNEKLFF; CDR3 DNA: TGTGCCAGCAGTAAACGGGGGTATAATGAGAAACTGTTTTTT
D gene: NA; clone size: NA; J gene: TRBJ2-1; V gene: TRBV6-5; CDR3 protein: CASQSLYNEQFF; CDR3 DNA: TGTGCCAGCCAGTCTCTGTACAATGAGCAGTTCTTC
D gene: TRBD1; clone size: NA; J gene: TRBJ2-3; V gene: TRBV18; CDR3 protein: CASSRTGGSGTDTQYF; CDR3 DNA: TGTGCCAGCTCACGAACAGGGGGATCGGGCACAGATACGCAGTATTTT
D gene: NA; clone size: NA; J gene: TRBJ1-1; V gene: TRBV7-2; CDR3 protein: CASSFGGYTEAFF; CDR3 DNA: TGTGCCAGCAGCTTCGGGGGATACACTGAAGCTTTCTTT
D gene: NA; clone size: NA; J gene: TRBJ1-1; V gene: TRBV2; CDR3 protein: CASSAWQENTEAFF; CDR3 DNA: TGTGCCAGCAGTGCGTGGCAGGAGAACACTGAAGCTTTCTTT
D gene: TRBD2; clone size: NA; J gene: TRBJ2-5; V gene: TRBV10-1; CDR3 protein: CASSEARTSGAQETQYF; CDR3 DNA: TGCGCCAGCAGTGAAGCGAGGACTAGCGGGGCTCAAGAGACCCAGTACTTC
D gene: NA; clone size: NA; J gene: TRBJ2-7; V gene: TRBV5-1; CDR3 protein: CASRRELGAYEQYF; CDR3 DNA: TGCGCCAGCAGACGTGAGCTGGGAGCCTACGAGCAGTACTTC
D gene: TRBD1; clone size: NA; J gene: TRBJ2-3; V gene: TRBV18; CDR3 protein: CASSPGQGADTQYF; CDR3 DNA: TGTGCCAGCTCACCCGGACAGGGGGCAGATACGCAGTATTTT
D gene: TRBD2; clone size: NA; J gene: TRBJ2-1; V gene: TRBV7-6; CDR3 protein: CASRRTSGGANEQFF; CDR3 DNA: TGTGCCAGCAGAAGGACTAGCGGGGGGGCAAATGAGCAGTTCTTC
D gene: TRBD1; clone size: NA; J gene: TRBJ2-5; V gene: TRBV6-1; CDR3 protein: CASSGKRDSLLETQYF; CDR3 DNA: TGTGCCAGCAGTGGGAAACGGGACAGTTTACTAGAGACCCAGTACTTC
D gene: NA; clone size: NA; J gene: TRBJ2-2; V gene: TRBV12-3/TRBV12-4; CDR3 protein: CASSRENTGELFF; CDR3 DNA: TGTGCCAGCAGCCGGGAAAACACCGGGGAGCTGTTTTTT
D gene: NA; clone size: NA; J gene: TRBJ2-1; V gene: TRBV7-9; CDR3 protein: CASSSQRYNEQFF; CDR3 DNA: TGTGCCAGCAGCTCCCAGAGGTACAATGAGCAGTTCTTC
D gene: TRBD2; clone size: NA; J gene: TRBJ2-1; V gene: TRBV19; CDR3 protein: CASKGTSGGDNEQFF; CDR3 DNA: TGTGCCAGTAAAGGGACTAGCGGGGGGGACAATGAGCAGTTCTTC
D gene: NA; clone size: few; J gene: TRBJ1-1; V gene: TRBV7-9; CDR3 protein: CASSPPGTEAFF; CDR3 DNA: TGTGCCAGCAGCCCCCCGGGGACTGAAGCTTTCTTT
D gene: NA; clone size: NA; J gene: TRBJ1-6; V gene: TRBV5-6; CDR3 protein: CASSLSDISLPLHF; CDR3 DNA: TGTGCCAGCAGCTTATCGGACATCTCGCTTCCCCTCCACTTT
D gene: TRBD2; clone size: NA; J gene: TRBJ2-7; V gene: TRBV9; CDR3 protein: CASSVGSSGGSYEQYF; CDR3 DNA: TGTGCCAGCAGCGTAGGGTCTAGCGGGGGGTCGTACGAGCAGTACTTC
D gene: TRBD1; clone size: NA; J gene: TRBJ2-1; V gene: TRBV24-1; CDR3 protein: CATSDTGTGPGNEQFF; CDR3 DNA: TGTGCCACCAGTGATACCGGGACAGGGCCTGGGAATGAGCAGTTCTTC
D gene: TRBD1; clone size: NA; J gene: TRBJ1-1; V gene: TRBV5-1; CDR3 protein: CASSSGQGAFF; CDR3 DNA: TGCGCCAGCAGCTCCGGACAGGGAGCTTTCTTT
D gene: NA; clone size: NA; J gene: TRBJ1-2; V gene: TRBV6-2/TRBV6-3; CDR3 protein: CASSPEGANYGYTF; CDR3 DNA: TGTGCCAGCAGTCCCGAGGGCGCCAACTATGGCTACACCTTC
D gene: NA; clone size: NA; J gene: TRBJ1-2; V gene: TRBV9; CDR3 protein: CASSVGADSITGGYGYTF; CDR3 DNA: TGTGCCAGCAGCGTAGGAGCAGACTCGATCACCGGCGGCTATGGCTACACCTTC